Shown below are 22 T cell receptor beta chains from a single sample sequenced in a study of technical replicates of blood from a few donors. Clones were read by immunoSEQ multiplex PCR, and TCRdb kept only the in-frame ones, dropping some. The table includes tens of thousands of clones, around 97% detected once. Material for sequencing was T cells isolated from PBMCs. The receptors shown here come from a human donor in good health.

The rearrangement links TRBV5-1 to TRBJ2-2, with a possible D match to TRBD2 (5 bases). Trimming removed 0 bases at V and 0 bases at J, with 9 bases between. The CDR3 contains 16 residues. Germline V gene sequence: CDR1 SGHRS, CDR2 YFSETQ. CDR3 in DNA: TGCGCCAGCAGCTTGGTAGTTAGCGCGAACACCGGGGAGCTGTTTTTT. Translating it yields CASSLVVSANTGELFF.

This chain connects TRBV5-4 to TRBJ1-2; D is unresolved. CDR1 is SGHNT and CDR2 is YYREEE in the germline V gene (reference sequence). The CDR3 contains 15 residues. Trimming left V 0 bases short and J 4 bases short, with 13 bases between. As DNA, the CDR3 is TGTGCCAGCAGCTTGGCGCCCGCTAATATCTATGGCTACACCTTC. Translation: CASSLAPANIYGYTF.

The V and J genes are TRBV6-5 and TRBJ2-7, with TRBD1 as a possible D gene (5 bases). Trimming took 7 bases from V and 6 from J, leaving 10 bases between them. Germline CDR1 MNHEY, CDR2 SVGAGI. This CDR3 has 11 residues. The CDR3 DNA reads as TGTGCCAGCAAGGGGAACGGCGAGCAGTACTTC. This gives the protein CASKGNGEQYF.

This chain joins TRBV27 and TRBJ1-2, with D perhaps TRBD1 (5 bases). Germline V gene sequence: CDR1 MNHEY, CDR2 SMNVEV (reference sequence). The CDR3 contains 14 residues. V lost 0 bases to trimming and J lost 4 bases, with 9 bases between them. The CDR3 reads CASSLSGVGYGYTF. CDR3 bases: TGTGCCAGCAGTTTATCAGGGGTGGGCTATGGCTACACCTTC.

The genes are TRBV27 and TRBJ2-7, with a weak D call TRBD1 (6 bases). Germline V gene data show CDR1 as MNHEY and CDR2 as SMNVEV (reference sequence). The CDR3 has 13 amino acids. V was trimmed by 2 bases and J by 6 bases, leaving 11 bases between them. CDR3 protein: CASSLGGLGEQYF. CDR3 bases: TGTGCCAGCAGTTTAGGGGGCTTGGGCGAGCAGTACTTC.

The chain joins TRBV2 to TRBJ2-7; 11 nucleotides align to TRBD1. Germline CDR1 and CDR2: SNHLY and FYNNEI. This CDR3 spans 14 amino acids. After removal of 4 bases from V and 6 bases from J, the junction contained 5 bases not matched to a gene. Here the CDR3 DNA reads TGTGCCAGCAGTGTTGGACAGGGGGCGCGCGAGCAGTACTTC. Encoded protein: CASSVGQGAREQYF.

The rearrangement joins TRBV29-1 to TRBJ2-2; TRBD1 matches at 8 bases. The CDR3 is made up of 13 amino acids. Germline CDR1 is SQVTM and CDR2 is ANQGSEA. The J segment lost 1 base and the V segment lost 8 bases, leaving 3 bases of the junction unmatched. CDR3 in amino acids: CSCGTGNTGELFF. As DNA, the CDR3 is TGCAGCTGTGGGACAGGGAACACCGGGGAGCTGTTTTTT.

This clone showed up just once. This rearrangement joins TRBV19 to TRBJ2-4; 7 bases align to TRBD2. With V trimmed by 6 bases and J by 5 bases, 13 bases remained unmatched. Germline CDR1 LNHDA, CDR2 SQIVND (reference sequence). The CDR3 consists of 16 residues. The CDR3 nucleotides are TGTGCCAGTAGCAACTACCTAGCGGAATGGGAAAACATTCAGTACTTC. Protein sequence: CASSNYLAEWENIQYF.

The chain couples TRBV30 to TRBJ2-6; 9 bases align to TRBD1. There are 13 residues in the CDR3. The V gene end was trimmed by 8 bases and the J gene end by 2 bases; junction bases not matched to a gene: 1. From germline, CDR1 is GTSNPN and CDR2 SVGIG (reference sequence). This chain's CDR3 is CAGTGTGANVLTF. The CDR3 nucleotides are TGTGCCGGGACAGGGACTGGGGCCAACGTCCTGACTTTC.

The chain employs TRBV5-4 and TRBJ1-1; D not certain. From germline, CDR1 is SGHNT and CDR2 YYREEE (reference sequence). V lost 4 bases and J 0 bases, leaving 4 bases between the germline ends. The CDR3 totals 12 residues. CDR3 in DNA: TGTGCCAGCAGCATCGTGAACACTGAAGCTTTCTTT. It encodes CASSIVNTEAFF. The whole variable domain, filled in from reference TRBV5-4 and TRBJ1-1, reads ETGVTQSPTHLIKTRGQQVTLRCSSQSGHNTVSWYQQALGQGPQFIFQYYREEENGRGNFPPRFSGLQFPNYSSELNVNALELDDSALYLCASSIVNTEAFFGQGTRLTVV.

The chain uses TRBV5-4 and TRBJ2-7; TRBD2 aligns across 14 bases. The CDR3 totals 18 residues. With V trimmed by 4 bases and J by 4 bases, 13 bases remained unmatched. Germline V gives CDR1 SGHNT, CDR2 YYREEE (reference sequence). CDR3 nucleotide sequence: TGTGCCAGCAGCGGGACGGGACTAGCGGGAGTCTTTAATTACGAGCAGTACTTC. This gives the protein CASSGTGLAGVFNYEQYF.

The rearrangement links TRBV11-2 to TRBJ2-3; 7 bases are a match to TRBD2. The length of the CDR3 is 14 residues. Germline V gene sequence: CDR1 SGHAT, CDR2 FQNNGV. Unmatched junction bases numbered 10, after V lost 5 bases and J lost 8 bases. The CDR3 region is CASSHGTAGVTQYF. The DNA of the CDR3 is TGTGCCAGCAGCCACGGGACCGCGGGAGTTACGCAGTATTTT.

CDR3 sequence (DNA): TGTGCCACCCATGTCATAGCTAACGAGCAGTTCTTC. Encoded protein: CATHVIANEQFF. This chain uses TRBV6-5 with TRBJ2-1; D not certain. V lost 10 bases, J lost 10 bases, and 17 bases lay in between. Germline lookup yields CDR1 MNHEY and CDR2 SVGAGI. The CDR3 has 12 residues.

V usage is TRBV25-1 and J usage is TRBJ2-2; D perhaps matches TRBD1 (6 bases). The CDR3 is 16 amino acids. Looked up from germline, CDR1 is MGHDK and CDR2 is SYGVNS. Trimming cost V 3 bases and J 7 bases, with 18 bases left between them. The CDR3 sequence is CASSESPFRGDGELFF. The DNA for the CDR3 is TGTGCCAGCAGTGAGTCTCCCTTCAGGGGAGACGGGGAGCTGTTTTTT.

This clone has a single count. The CDR3 region is CASSQEGTSGGRELFF. CDR3 nucleotides: TGCGCCAGCAGCCAAGAAGGGACTAGCGGGGGGAGGGAGCTGTTTTTT. V gene TRBV4-3 combines with J gene TRBJ2-2, with 15 bases matching TRBD2. This CDR3 region has 16 residues. J lost 9 bases, V lost 0 bases, and 2 bases had no gene match. Germline-derived CDR1 and CDR2 are LGHNA and YSLEER.

V is TRBV7-6 and J is TRBJ2-3; D is possibly TRBD1 (6 bases). The CDR3 sequence is 12 residues long. CDR1 SGHVS and CDR2 FNYEAQ come from the germline V gene. V was cut by 5 bases and J by 6 bases, with 9 bases left in between. Written as DNA, the CDR3 is TGTGCCAGCAGCCTTGACAGGGATACGCAGTATTTT. It encodes CASSLDRDTQYF.

The J gene is TRBJ2-1, the V gene TRBV28; 7 nucleotides match TRBD1. The CDR3 has 13 amino acids. CDR1 is MDHEN and CDR2 is SYDVKM in the germline V gene. The V and J ends lost 6 bases and 7 bases, in that order; junction bases with no gene match: 6. The CDR3 DNA follows: TGTGCCAGCAGGACAGGGCAAGGGAATGAGCAGTTCTTC. It is translated as CASRTGQGNEQFF.

This chain uses TRBV19 with TRBJ2-7, with D maybe TRBD2 (5 bases). V dropped 9 bases and J dropped 3 bases, with 9 bases sitting between them. Germline V CDR1 and CDR2: LNHDA, SQIVND (reference sequence). The CDR3 has 11 residues. The CDR3 reads CASGDYYEQYF. The CDR3, as DNA: TGTGCCAGCGGGGATTACTACGAGCAGTACTTC.

The rearrangement uses TRBV28 and TRBJ1-2; weak D call: TRBD1 (5 bases). The CDR3 extends over 13 amino acids. Germline V lookup: CDR1 MDHEN, CDR2 SYDVKM. The ends were cut back, 5 bases at V and 7 bases at J, with 14 bases in the middle. The DNA for the CDR3 is TGTGCCAGCAGTCCAACAGGATGGGCTGGCTACACCTTC. It translates to CASSPTGWAGYTF.

The rearrangement uses TRBV28 and TRBJ2-7, with 11 bases fitting TRBD1. This CDR3 comprises 14 residues. The trim removed 6 bases at V and 4 bases at J, leaving 5 bases unmatched. Germline lookup yields CDR1 MDHEN and CDR2 SYDVKM. The CDR3 region has the DNA TGTGCCAGCAGCCGGGACAGGGGGACATACGAGCAGTACTTC. Its protein is CASSRDRGTYEQYF.

The rearrangement uses TRBV10-2 and TRBJ2-3; no clear D gene. V was pared by 9 bases and J by 6 bases, with 13 bases between. The CDR3 contains 12 residues. The germline V gene has CDR1 WSHSY and CDR2 SAAADI. DNA for the CDR3: TGCGCCAGTGGGCCCTGGGTGGATACGCAGTATTTT. This codes for CASGPWVDTQYF.

V and J are TRBV28 and TRBJ1-1; D possibly corresponds to TRBD1 (5 bases). V was clipped by 2 bases and J by 2 bases, with 12 bases between them. The length of the CDR3 is 15 residues. The germline CDR1 and CDR2 sequences are MDHEN and SYDVKM. In DNA form, the CDR3 reads TGTGCCAGCAGTTTAAGAGACAGAACCAACACTGAAGCTTTCTTT. Amino acid sequence: CASSLRDRTNTEAFF.